This TCR beta chain appears in the sequencing data of a study of PD-L1 blockade in urothelial cancer (dated by TCRdb to 2016 to 2017). General notes on the study: All patients started therapy around 2014 and received atezolizumab 1,200 mg intravenously every 3 weeks. About 85% of the 29 patients were identified as males with urothelial cancer of bladder origin, and a prior smoking history was reported by 18 of 29 patients. Patients had an ECOG performance status of 0 or 1 and had received between 0 and 3 prior chemotherapy regimens. Blood samples were analyzed at 3 weeks after treatment start (second dose) and at 6 weeks after treatment start. Blood samples yielded a median of around 150,000 T cells and more than 80,000 unique TCRs, with median clonality 0.080. An exploratory multi-omic analysis was conducted of the somatic, immune and clinical correlates of response to PD-L1 blockade with atezolizumab in urothelial cancer. Pretreatment tumor samples and matched peripheral blood, collected serially before and after atezolizumab treatment, underwent TCR sequencing. Durable clinical benefit was defined as a progression-free survival longer than 6 months, and TCR features were additionally tested against progression-free survival and overall survival. Whole exome sequencing and RNA sequencing of pretreatment tumors were performed alongside TCR sequencing in the same patients. Nine or ten patients reached durable clinical benefit, while about 20 patients did not. Twenty-nine patients had pretreatment blood TCR-seq, about 25 had at least one posttreatment blood collection, and about 25 had tumor TCR-seq.

To estimate absolute template abundance from read counts, synthetic TCR analog templates were spiked into each PCR. The immunoSEQ assay used bias-controlled V and J gene primers to amplify TCRbeta CDR3 regions from genomic DNA. Sequencing of rearranged TCRbeta segments was performed at approximately 20X coverage. In the paper's pipeline: Clustering was used to correct sequencing errors, and CDR3s were annotated against IMGT so that V, D and J genes could be assigned. Out-of-frame and stop-codon sequences were excluded, and only productive TCRbeta rearrangements were used in downstream analyses. Clonality was computed as one minus Shannon entropy normalized by the log of the number of unique productive sequences. Clones differing between time points or between blood and tumor were identified using Fisher's exact test with Benjamini-Hochberg correction, with an adjusted p below 0.01 applied as the threshold. This is the immuneACCESS table as TCRdb keeps it, with only in-frame sequences that have V and J called. A part of the clones is gone; compared with another copy, unresolved V genes explain less than half, and the rest is unexplained. That table is the source of V, J and clone size, and D and trimming were worked out from the DNA. The sample table records tens of thousands of clones; 75% to 85% of these occur just once. 3% to 4% of the sample is in the top ten clones.

As concerns this clone: Its antigen remains unidentified. No much larger clone is present one base from it, and per-base qualities are unavailable.

According to the study, the label for this sample's time point signals: peripheral blood 6 weeks after treatment start. The cohort included some 30 patients with locally advanced or metastatic urothelial carcinoma who were treated at Memorial Sloan Kettering on a trial protocol. Peripheral blood mononuclear cells were collected pretreatment and during treatment, with between 1 and 8 total time points obtained per patient. The Qiagen DNeasy Blood extraction kit was used to purify genomic DNA from total PBMCs and from tumor samples. PBMCs were collected pretreatment and during treatment and were isolated and stored as previously described. V loses 0 bases of germline sequence and J loses 7 bases, and the interval between the two ends is 13 bases. The CDR3 runs 15 amino acids, cysteine and phenylalanine included. Only the CDR3 DNA stays, 45 bases, in frame from base 1. CDR1 and CDR2, looked up from the germline V gene, are LGHNA and YSLEER.

The paper's findings and limits, for the study overall: Greater expansion of tumor-associated TCR clones in peripheral blood 3 weeks after the start of treatment was observed in patients with durable benefit (n ≈ 24, p = 0.022). A pretreatment peripheral blood TCR clonality below the median was linked to improved progression-free and overall survival. Because the sample size was small (n of about 29) and many exploratory analyses were performed, the results are intended to be hypothesis-generating.

The TCR originated in a man between 70 and 80 years old with urothelial cancer. Sequenced material: PBMCs, taken around atezolizumab (anti-PD-L1) treatment. The rearrangement combines TRBV4-3 with TRBJ1-5; confidence is insufficient to name the D gene. The CDR3 region reads CASSQEWQRAQPQHF. The DNA sequence reads TGCGCCAGCAGCCAAGAATGGCAGAGGGCCCAGCCCCAGCATTTT.